What follows are 11 T cell receptor beta chains derived from one specimen sequenced in a study of blood T cells in healthy people across ages. A second 7 to 11 cycle PCR used barcoded and J-beta primers. Using its own MiXCR run on the 5' RACE reads, TCRdb lists one record per CDR3 protein. The table includes around 800,000 distinct CDR3 sequences, about 48% detected once. Sequenced input: blood. The source of these receptors is a man older than 75 in good health.

This clonotype was counted only a few times. The genes are TRBV2 and TRBJ2-6; unclear D gene. This CDR3 comprises 16 residues. The V and J ends lost 4 bases and 0 bases respectively, with 10 bases between them. Germline CDR1 reads SNHLY; CDR2 reads FYNNEI. The CDR3 nucleotides read TGTGCCAGCAGTGTTAGGATGAGCTCTGGGGCCAACGTCCTGACTTTC. Amino acids: CASSVRMSSGANVLTF. The complete variable domain, with remaining parts taken from reference TRBV2 and TRBJ2-6, reads EPEVTQTPSHQVTQMGQEVILRCVPISNHLYFYWYRQILGQKVEFLVSFYNNEISEKSEIFDDQFSVERPDGSNFTLKIRSTKLEDSAMYFCASSVRMSSGANVLTFGAGSRLTVL.

This clonotype was detected only a few times. This chain joins TRBV20-1 and TRBJ2-7; D not resolved. V was shortened by 5 bases and J by 0 bases, with 17 bases between the two germline ends. Germline V gene sequence: CDR1 DFQATT, CDR2 SNEGSKA (reference sequence). This CDR3 has 15 amino acids. The chain's CDR3 is CSAPPGSQSSYEQYF. In nucleotides, the CDR3 is TGCAGTGCTCCCCCCGGGTCTCAGAGCTCCTACGAGCAGTACTTC.

The chain has TRBV6-4 and TRBJ2-1, with 11 bases matching TRBD2. J gave up 2 bases and V 3 bases, and 9 bases lay outside the gene matches. The CDR3 is made up of 18 amino acids. In germline, CDR1 is MRHNA, CDR2 SNTAGT. The CDR3 DNA is TGTGCCAGCAGTGAAACTAGCGGGAGATTTAGCGCCTACAATGAGCAGTTCTTC. Protein: CASSETSGRFSAYNEQFF.

The count of this clonotype is one. The CDR3 DNA reads TGTGCCAGCAGCGAGGGGGAAGATACGCAGTATTTT. Protein sequence: CASSEGEDTQYF. The V gene is TRBV2, the J gene TRBJ2-3, with TRBD1 as a possible D gene (6 bases). V was cut by 6 bases and J by 5 bases, with 9 bases left in between. Germline lookup yields CDR1 SNHLY and CDR2 FYNNEI. This CDR3 is built from 12 residues.

As DNA, the CDR3 is TGTGCCACCAGGCATAGCGGGAACCCCAATGAGCAGTTCTTC. It encodes CATRHSGNPNEQFF. V usage is TRBV24-1 and J usage is TRBJ2-1, with 8 nucleotides matching TRBD2. The CDR3 sequence is 14 residues long. J was trimmed by 6 bases and V by 7 bases; bases with no gene match: 7. Germline-derived CDR1 and CDR2 are KGHDR and SFDVKD.

The CDR3: CASGNAAGNYGYTF. The CDR3 bases are TGTGCCAGCGGCAACGCGGCAGGAAACTATGGCTACACCTTC. The chain links TRBV4-2 to TRBJ1-2; D call uncertain. The V end was cut by 8 bases, the J end by 2 bases, with 15 bases between. This CDR3 comprises 14 residues. Germline loops: CDR1 LGHNA, CDR2 YNFKEQ.

The sample holds a few counts of this clonotype. The chain is built from TRBV20-1 and TRBJ2-7; TRBD1 matches at 7 bases. Trimming cost V 5 bases and J 11 bases; bases outside gene matches: 15. The CDR3 runs to 13 residues. CDR1 is DFQATT and CDR2 is SNEGSKA in the germline V gene (reference sequence). Here the CDR3 DNA reads TGCAGTGCTCGGAGACAGGGACCCCAGGGGGAGTACTTC. Residues: CSARRQGPQGEYF.

This chain connects TRBV27 to TRBJ1-4; 7 bases map to TRBD1. Germline loops: CDR1 MNHEY, CDR2 SMNVEV (reference sequence). The CDR3 spans 15 residues. The J segment lost 6 bases and the V segment lost 6 bases, leaving 10 bases of the junction unmatched. Here the CDR3 DNA reads TGTGCCAGCAGCTCCCCGGGACAGCCAGATGAAAAACTGTTTTTT. This gives the protein CASSSPGQPDEKLFF.

This clonotype was seen more than once but under ten times. This chain uses TRBV20-1 with TRBJ2-7; D might be TRBD2 (5 bases). Germline V gives CDR1 DFQATT, CDR2 SNEGSKA (reference sequence). The CDR3 sequence is 14 residues long. Deletions cut 0 bases from V and 4 bases from J, with 13 bases between. As DNA, the CDR3 is TGCAGTGCTAGAGATTGGAGCGGACCTTACGAGCAGTACTTC. Translated, it gives CSARDWSGPYEQYF.

This sequence joins TRBV4-1 and TRBJ2-1, with 9 bases that match TRBD1. The CDR3 length is 17 residues. CDR1 is MGHRA, CDR2 YSYEKL, per germline. The junction had 11 bases not matched to a gene; V was cut back by 4 bases and J by 4 bases. CDR3 residues: CASSPDPGTGYYNEQFF. CDR3 nucleotides: TGCGCCAGCAGCCCCGATCCCGGGACAGGGTATTACAATGAGCAGTTCTTC.

This clonotype was counted a few times. The chain links TRBV28 to TRBJ2-7; a weak D match, TRBD1 (5 bases). CDR1 MDHEN and CDR2 SYDVKM come from the germline V gene. The CDR3 length is 13 residues. Trimming left V 5 bases short and J 1 base short, with 9 bases between. CDR3: CASSVQASYEQYF. The CDR3 DNA sequence: TGTGCCAGCAGTGTACAGGCGTCCTACGAGCAGTACTTC. Supplemented by reference TRBV28 and TRBJ2-7, the full variable domain reads DVKVTQSSRYLVKRTGEKVFLECVQDMDHENMFWYRQDPGLGLRLIYFSYDVKMKEKGDIPEGYSVSREKKERFSLILESASTNQTSMYLCASSVQASYEQYFGPGTRLTVT.